The clone carrying this TCR beta chain was detected only once. The antigen is unknown. One end of the junction does not line up with germline, which may come from a read error. Sample-barcoded 5' priming and a J-beta primer mix drove a second PCR of roughly 6 to 12 cycles. Tagging of each cDNA molecule was performed by a template-switch adaptor with 12 random nucleotides. One entry per CDR3 protein results from TCRdb running MiXCR on the 5' RACE reads. In the table there are approximately 670,000 distinct CDR3 sequences, around 43% of which are singletons. These data are taken from a study of blood T cells in healthy people across ages. Study-level points and caveats: Reliance upon unsorted PBMCs precluded definitive naive versus antigen-experienced comparison. The unknown donor CMV status may have confounded expanded clonotype changes.

The receptor comes from a man older than 75 in good health. The sequenced material came from blood.

CDR3 loop: CASSAWDRGNYDYTF. The CDR3 bases are TGTGCCAGCAGTGCCTGGGACAGGGGGAATTATGACTACACCTTC. V usage is TRBV25-1 and J usage is TRBJ1-2, with TRBD1 matching 11 bases. Germline CDR1 and CDR2: MGHDK and SYGVNS. This CDR3 has 15 amino acids.